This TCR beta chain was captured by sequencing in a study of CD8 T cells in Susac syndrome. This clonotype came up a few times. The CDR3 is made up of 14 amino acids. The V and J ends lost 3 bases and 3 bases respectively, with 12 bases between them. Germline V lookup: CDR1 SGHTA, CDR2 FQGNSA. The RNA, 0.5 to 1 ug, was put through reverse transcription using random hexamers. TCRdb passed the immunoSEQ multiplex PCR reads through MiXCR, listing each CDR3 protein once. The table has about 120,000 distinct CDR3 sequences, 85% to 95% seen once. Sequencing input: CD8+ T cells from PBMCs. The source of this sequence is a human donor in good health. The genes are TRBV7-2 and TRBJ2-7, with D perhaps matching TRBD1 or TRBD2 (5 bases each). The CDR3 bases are TGTGCCAGCAGCTTTGGGGGTTCCCTCTACGAGCAGTACTTC. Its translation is CASSFGGSLYEQYF.